This TCR beta chain was identified during a study of blood T cell repertoires in COVID-19. Symptom resolution, clearance, or two negative PCRs marked the recovered donors of Cohort 3. Clones were read by immunoSEQ multiplex PCR, and TCRdb kept only the in-frame ones, dropping some. The table shows roughly 300,000 clones, with over 75% occurring only once. Germline V gene sequence: CDR1 SGHTA, CDR2 FQGNSA. J lost 4 bases, V lost 4 bases, and 3 bases had no gene match. The CDR3 length is 16 residues. Sequences were obtained from PBMCs or T cells enriched from blood (not recorded which). This clonotype originated in a man aged 25 to 40 who had recovered from COVID-19. The rearrangement uses TRBV7-2 and TRBJ2-4, with 14 bases matching TRBD2. Here the CDR3 DNA reads TGTGCCAGCAGCTCAGGACTAGCGGGAGGTAAAAACATTCAGTACTTC. Amino acid sequence: CASSSGLAGGKNIQYF. Full variable domain (rest looked up from reference TRBV7-2 and TRBJ2-4): GAGVSQSPSNKVTEKGKDVELRCDPISGHTALYWYRQSLGQGLEFLIYFQGNSAPDKSGLPSDRFSAERTGGSVSTLTIQRTQQEDSAVYLCASSSGLAGGKNIQYFGAGTRLSVL.